These 22 T cell receptor beta chains came from one sample sequenced in a study of cytomegalovirus exposure and HLA in healthy donors. Assay used: immunoSEQ multiplex PCR; TCRdb lists only in-frame clones, some missing. In the table there are more than 45,000 clones, around 94% of which are singletons. Sequencing was performed on PBMCs. The source is a man aged 18-30 years in good health and CMV-seronegative.

This clone showed up just once. The chain combines TRBV10-1 with TRBJ2-7; D is unresolved. CDR1 and CDR2 (germline): WNHNN, SYGVQD (reference sequence). CDR3 length: 11 amino acids. Trimming left V 10 bases short and J 2 bases short, with 9 bases between. CDR3 nucleotides: TGCGCCACCCACAGTACCTACGAGCAGTACTTC. Amino acids: CATHSTYEQYF.

This clone was recorded once. This chain uses TRBV9 with TRBJ1-1, with 9 bases matching TRBD1. This CDR3 contains 13 residues. Germline V gene data show CDR1 as SGDLS and CDR2 as YYNGEE. Trimming at V came to 2 bases and at J to 12 bases, leaving 8 bases not matched to a gene. The CDR3 DNA follows: TGTGCCAGCAGCGTTACCGGGACAGGGTCGACTTTCTTT. Protein product: CASSVTGTGSTFF.

The chain links TRBV4-1 to TRBJ1-1; tentatively, D is TRBD1 (6 bases). With 0 bases removed from V and 5 bases from J, the gap between germline ends came to 16 bases. This CDR3 has 16 residues. The V gene's germline CDR1 is MGHRA and CDR2 YSYEKL. CDR3 sequence reads: CASSQETTTGSTEAFF. The CDR3 nucleotides read TGCGCCAGCAGCCAAGAGACTACTACAGGGAGTACTGAAGCTTTCTTT.

The CDR3 reads CASSLKNRGLDEQYF. DNA of the CDR3: TGTGCCAGCAGCTTAAAAAACAGGGGGCTAGACGAGCAGTACTTC. The V gene is TRBV7-2, the J gene TRBJ2-7; 9 nucleotides match TRBD1. This CDR3 has 15 amino acids. V was clipped by 2 bases and J by 5 bases; unmatched bases: 7. Germline V gives CDR1 SGHTA, CDR2 FQGNSA.

The chain recombines TRBV5-1 with TRBJ2-1, with 9 bases aligning to TRBD2. There are 14 residues in the CDR3. V trimming: 0 bases; J trimming: 8 bases; junction bases outside the gene matches: 3. Germline lookup yields CDR1 SGHRS and CDR2 YFSETQ. The CDR3 DNA reads TGCGCCAGCAGCTTGGGCGGGAGGGATGATGAGCAGTTCTTC. It translates to CASSLGGRDDEQFF.

The chain recombines TRBV13 with TRBJ2-1; 7 nucleotides align to TRBD2. Germline V lookup: CDR1 PRHDT, CDR2 FYEKMQ (reference sequence). The CDR3 runs 14 residues. V shed 0 bases, J shed 9 bases, and the junction held 5 bases outside the gene matches. CDR3 in amino acids: CASSLGLAAGEQFF. CDR3 sequence (DNA): TGTGCCAGCAGCTTAGGGCTAGCGGCGGGTGAGCAGTTCTTC. The whole variable domain, filled in from reference TRBV13 and TRBJ2-1, reads AAGVIQSPRHLIKEKRETATLKCYPIPRHDTVYWYQQGPGQDPQFLISFYEKMQSDKGSIPDRFSAQQFSDYHSELNMSSLELGDSALYFCASSLGLAAGEQFFGPGTRLTVL.

This sequence joins TRBV6-5 and TRBJ2-1; 9 bases are shared with TRBD2. The CDR3 consists of 15 residues. CDR1 and CDR2 from the germline V gene are MNHEY and SVGAGI. V lost 2 bases, J lost 8 bases, and 7 bases stayed unmatched. CDR3 coding DNA: TGTGCCAGCAGTTACGGTAGCGGGAGTTCGTATGAGCAGTTCTTC. Translating it yields CASSYGSGSSYEQFF.

V and J are TRBV7-8 and TRBJ2-3; maybe TRBD2 (6 bases). Germline CDR1 and CDR2: SGHVS and FQNEAQ. V was clipped by 5 bases and J by 2 bases, with 11 bases between them. The CDR3 spans 14 residues. The CDR3 sequence: CASSRDSHTDTQYF. The CDR3 coding sequence is TGTGCCAGCAGCCGGGACTCCCACACAGATACGCAGTATTTT.

In the case of this clone: Relative to the germline gene, one junction end is altered; a read error may explain this. This sequence joins TRBV5-1 and TRBJ2-2, with TRBD1 identical over 12 bases. Germline V gene lookup returns CDR1 SGHRS and CDR2 YFSETQ. There are 15 residues in the CDR3. CDR3 nucleotides: TGCGCCAGCAGTTTGGGACAGGGGGCTCCCGGGGAGCTGTTTTTT. It yields the protein CASSLGQGAPGELFF.

J is TRBJ2-3 and V is TRBV11-3, with D maybe TRBD1 (5 bases). Germline V gives CDR1 SGHNT, CDR2 YENEEA. The CDR3 loop spans 17 amino acids. Trimming shortened V by 5 bases and J by 4 bases, and 22 bases separated the two germline ends. The CDR3 bases are TGTGCCAGCAGCGCCCCGTGGGGCGGAGAGGAGCCAGATACGCAGTATTTT. Protein sequence: CASSAPWGGEEPDTQYF.

The rearrangement uses TRBV27 and TRBJ2-7; 9 bases agree with TRBD1. Germline V CDR1 and CDR2: MNHEY, SMNVEV (reference sequence). The length of the CDR3 is 15 residues. Losses at the gene ends were 1 base for V and 2 bases for J; bases not matched to a gene: 3. CDR3 region: CASSLWTGVPYEQYF. CDR3 DNA: TGTGCCAGCAGTTTATGGACAGGGGTTCCCTACGAGCAGTACTTC.

This chain joins TRBV27 and TRBJ2-7; D perhaps matches TRBD2 (5 bases). The germline V gene has CDR1 MNHEY and CDR2 SMNVEV (reference sequence). This CDR3 is built from 16 residues. V was shortened by 1 base and J by 0 bases, with 13 bases between the two germline ends. The CDR3 loop is CASSLFAGSSSYEQYF. The CDR3, as DNA: TGTGCCAGCAGTTTATTTGCGGGTTCAAGCTCCTACGAGCAGTACTTC.

The J gene is TRBJ1-2, the V gene TRBV9; 11 positions match TRBD1. J gave up 8 bases and V 1 base, and 10 bases lay outside the gene matches. This CDR3 comprises 16 residues. Germline V gene lookup returns CDR1 SGDLS and CDR2 YYNGEE. The CDR3 protein is CASSVNPGQGVEGYTF. Written as DNA, the CDR3 is TGTGCCAGCAGCGTAAATCCGGGACAGGGGGTAGAGGGCTACACCTTC.

This clone was counted once. The CDR3 loop is CASSLVSGAYDYGYTF. The CDR3, as DNA: TGTGCCAGCAGCTTAGTCTCAGGGGCGTACGACTATGGCTACACCTTC. V and J are TRBV7-8 and TRBJ1-2, with D possibly TRBD1 on 6 matching bases. Germline assignment: CDR1 SGHVS and CDR2 FQNEAQ. This CDR3 contains 16 residues. V dropped 1 base and J dropped 3 bases, with 15 bases sitting between them.

The chain uses TRBV27 and TRBJ2-3, with D perhaps matching TRBD2 (5 bases). CDR1 is MNHEY, CDR2 SMNVEV, per germline (reference sequence). Trimming removed 4 bases at V and 8 bases at J, with 13 bases between. The CDR3 covers 13 residues. CDR3 sequence (DNA): TGTGCCAGCAGTTATTCTAGCTTGGGTACGCAGTATTTT. Translated: CASSYSSLGTQYF.

This sequence joins TRBV5-6 and TRBJ2-1, with 7 bases that match TRBD1. V lost 4 bases to trimming and J lost 7 bases; unmatched junction nucleotides: 8. Germline CDR1 reads SGHDT; CDR2 reads YYEEEE. The length of the CDR3 is 14 residues. The CDR3 here is CASSPGTVVNEQFF. As DNA, the CDR3 is TGTGCCAGCAGCCCCGGGACAGTAGTTAATGAGCAGTTCTTC.

This chain connects TRBV4-1 to TRBJ2-2, with 11 bases that match TRBD1. Germline assignment: CDR1 MGHRA and CDR2 YSYEKL. The CDR3 is 17 residues long. The trim removed 1 base at V and 6 bases at J, leaving 7 bases unmatched. DNA for the CDR3: TGCGCCAGCAGCCAAGCCGGGACAGGGGGTCGAGCCGGGGAGCTGTTTTTT. This gives the protein CASSQAGTGGRAGELFF.

V usage is TRBV6-1 and J usage is TRBJ1-1, with 10 bases fitting TRBD1. The CDR3 is 14 residues long. J was trimmed by 10 bases and V by 7 bases; bases with no gene match: 12. Germline-derived CDR1 and CDR2 are MNHNS and SASEGT. The CDR3 DNA follows: TGTGCCAGCATGGGCATAGGACAGGGGGTACGAGCTTTCTTT. This translates into CASMGIGQGVRAFF.

The chain employs TRBV9 and TRBJ2-5; TRBD2 might be the D (5 bases). V dropped 0 bases and J dropped 2 bases, with 11 bases sitting between them. The CDR3 is 15 amino acids. The germline gives CDR1 SGDLS, CDR2 YYNGEE. The CDR3 sequence is CASSVGEFEQETQYF. In DNA form, the CDR3 reads TGTGCCAGCAGCGTAGGGGAGTTCGAGCAAGAGACCCAGTACTTC.

V usage is TRBV19 and J usage is TRBJ2-7, with TRBD2 identical over 11 bases. Germline lookup yields CDR1 LNHDA and CDR2 SQIVND (reference sequence). With 5 bases clipped from V and 3 bases from J, the junction kept 3 bases outside the gene matches. CDR3 length: 14 amino acids. The CDR3 DNA follows: TGTGCCAGTAGTCCCGGGACTAGCGGCTACGAGCAGTACTTC. It yields the protein CASSPGTSGYEQYF. Together with reference TRBV19 and TRBJ2-7, the CDR3 gives the full variable domain: DGGITQSPKYLFRKEGQNVTLSCEQNLNHDAMYWYRQDPGQGLRLIYYSQIVNDFQKGDIAEGYSVSREKKESFPLTVTSAQKNPTAFYLCASSPGTSGYEQYFGPGTRLTVT.

The chain joins TRBV21-1 to TRBJ2-3; TRBD2, as called in the table, went unchecked against the DNA. TRBV21-1 has pseudogene status. The CDR3 is made up of 12 amino acids. In DNA form, the CDR3 reads TGTGCCAGCAGGGAGAGCACAGATACGCAGTATTTT. Translated, it gives CASRESTDTQYF.

The chain couples TRBV28 to TRBJ1-2; TRBD1 aligns across 10 bases. The V gene end was trimmed by 2 bases and the J gene end by 7 bases; junction bases not matched to a gene: 7. CDR3 size: 15 residues. Germline V gene sequence: CDR1 MDHEN, CDR2 SYDVKM. The DNA of the CDR3 is TGTGCCAGCAGTTTAGGGGACAGGGGAGTGGGTGGCTACACCTTC. As protein: CASSLGDRGVGGYTF.